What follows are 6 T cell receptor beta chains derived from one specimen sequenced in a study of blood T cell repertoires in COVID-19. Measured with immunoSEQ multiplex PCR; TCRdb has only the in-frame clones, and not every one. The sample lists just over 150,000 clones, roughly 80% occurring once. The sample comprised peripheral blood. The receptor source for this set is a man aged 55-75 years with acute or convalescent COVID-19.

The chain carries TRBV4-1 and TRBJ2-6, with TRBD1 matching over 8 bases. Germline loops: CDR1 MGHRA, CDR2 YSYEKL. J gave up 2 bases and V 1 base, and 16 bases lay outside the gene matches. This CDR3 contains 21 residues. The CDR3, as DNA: TGCGCCAGCAGCCAAGTCCTTGTGTTCGGCAGGGGGCTTACTGGGGCCAACGTCCTGACTTTC. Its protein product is CASSQVLVFGRGLTGANVLTF.

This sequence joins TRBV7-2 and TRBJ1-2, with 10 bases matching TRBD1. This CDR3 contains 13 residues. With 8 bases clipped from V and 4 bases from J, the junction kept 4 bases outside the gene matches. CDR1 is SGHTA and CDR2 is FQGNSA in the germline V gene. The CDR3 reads CASRTGGSYGYTF. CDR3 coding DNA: TGTGCCAGCCGGACAGGGGGAAGCTATGGCTACACCTTC.

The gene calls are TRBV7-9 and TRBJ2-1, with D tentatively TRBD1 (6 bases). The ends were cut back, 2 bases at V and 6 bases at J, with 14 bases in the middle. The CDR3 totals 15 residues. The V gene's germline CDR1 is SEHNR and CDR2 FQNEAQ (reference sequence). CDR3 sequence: CASSLNLRGGNEQFF. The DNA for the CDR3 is TGTGCCAGCAGCTTAAATCTCAGAGGGGGCAATGAGCAGTTCTTC.

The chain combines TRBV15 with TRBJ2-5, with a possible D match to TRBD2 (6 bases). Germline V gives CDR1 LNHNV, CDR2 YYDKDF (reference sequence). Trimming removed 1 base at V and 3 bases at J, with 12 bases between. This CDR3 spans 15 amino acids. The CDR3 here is CATSRVGGAKETQYF. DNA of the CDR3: TGTGCCACCAGCAGAGTAGGCGGGGCTAAAGAGACCCAGTACTTC.

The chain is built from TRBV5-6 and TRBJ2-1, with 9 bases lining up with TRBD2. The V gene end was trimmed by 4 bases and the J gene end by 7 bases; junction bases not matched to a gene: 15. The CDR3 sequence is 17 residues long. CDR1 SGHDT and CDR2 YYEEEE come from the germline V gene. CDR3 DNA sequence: TGTGCCAGCAGCAGGGGCAAACTCGCGGGAGGGAGTAATGAGCAGTTCTTC. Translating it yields CASSRGKLAGGSNEQFF.

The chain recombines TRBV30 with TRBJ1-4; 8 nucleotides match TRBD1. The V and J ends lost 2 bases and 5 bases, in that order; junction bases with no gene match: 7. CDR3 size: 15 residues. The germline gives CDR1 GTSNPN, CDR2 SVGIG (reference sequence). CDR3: CAWSSGQGVNEKLFF. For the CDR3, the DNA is TGTGCCTGGAGTTCCGGACAGGGAGTCAATGAAAAACTGTTTTTT.